A selection of T cell receptor beta chains follows, all from one sample in a study of T cell responses to AZD1222 COVID-19 vaccine. Using immunoSEQ multiplex PCR, the repertoire was profiled, and TCRdb retains in-frame clones only, with some absent. The profile shows 130,000 or so clones, 90% of them singletons. The source was peripheral blood, collected on day 0 of AZD1222 vaccination. All receptors derive from an adult in good health. Both conserved end residues are trimmed from each CDR3. Not all rows give a size; the values are once, few, many and, for expanded clones, a class.

V,J,size,CDR3
TRBV28,TRBJ2-5,.,ASSLNPISGRAWETQY
TRBV2,TRBJ2-7,.,ASSGPPTSARFSYEQY
TRBV28,TRBJ2-3,.,ASSLIAGRTDTQY
TRBV5-1,TRBJ2-7,.,ASSLNRGADEQY
TRBV7-6,TRBJ2-1,.,ASSLASLTREGTNEQF
TRBV5-1,TRBJ2-7,.,ASSLGASGIGEQY
TRBV6-2/TRBV6-3,TRBJ1-5,.,ASSLIRGSQPQH
TRBV6-5,TRBJ2-1,.,ASSPGESSYNEQF
TRBV14,TRBJ1-4,once,ASSLTRARNEKLF
TRBV18,TRBJ1-4,once,ASSPLGASHEKLF
TRBV25-1,TRBJ2-5,.,ASSDSIWTSGKETQY
TRBV24-1,TRBJ1-4,.,ATSDPSTGSDEKLF
TRBV18,TRBJ2-4,.,ASSASGLILAKNIQY